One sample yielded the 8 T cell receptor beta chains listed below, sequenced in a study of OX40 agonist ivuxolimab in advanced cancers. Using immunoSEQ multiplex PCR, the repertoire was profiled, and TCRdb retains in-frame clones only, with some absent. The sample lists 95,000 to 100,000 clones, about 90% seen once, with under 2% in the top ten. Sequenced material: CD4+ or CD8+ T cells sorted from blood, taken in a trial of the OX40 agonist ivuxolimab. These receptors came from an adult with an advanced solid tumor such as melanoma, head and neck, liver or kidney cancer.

The CDR3 sequence is CASSQGQGSHEQYF. The CDR3, as DNA: TGTGCCAGCAGCCAAGGACAGGGTAGCCACGAGCAGTACTTC. The V and J genes are TRBV4-2 and TRBJ2-7; the match to TRBD1 covers 7 bases. The germline CDR1 and CDR2 sequences are LGHNA and YNFKEQ. The V and J ends lost 1 base and 5 bases, in that order; junction bases with no gene match: 5. The CDR3 extends over 14 amino acids.

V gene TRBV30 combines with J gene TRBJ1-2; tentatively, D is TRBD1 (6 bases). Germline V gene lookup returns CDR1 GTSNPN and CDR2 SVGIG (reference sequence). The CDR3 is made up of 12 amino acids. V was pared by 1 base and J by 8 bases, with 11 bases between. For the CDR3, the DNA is TGTGCCTGGAGTGGGGGGGCTGGAGGCTACACCTTC. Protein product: CAWSGGAGGYTF. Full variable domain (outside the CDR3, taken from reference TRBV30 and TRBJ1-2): SQTIHQWPATLVQPVGSPLSLECTVEGTSNPNLYWYRQAAGRGLQLLFYSVGIGQISSEVPQNLSASRPQDRQFILSSKKLLLSDSGFYLCAWSGGAGGYTFGSGTRLTVV.

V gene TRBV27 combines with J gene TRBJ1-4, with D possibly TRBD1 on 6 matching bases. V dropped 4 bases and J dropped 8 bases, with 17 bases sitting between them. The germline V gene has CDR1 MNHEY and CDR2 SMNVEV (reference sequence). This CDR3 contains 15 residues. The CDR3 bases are TGTGCCAGCAGTTCCTATCGGGGGCGCGGGGAAAAACTGTTTTTT. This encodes CASSSYRGRGEKLFF.

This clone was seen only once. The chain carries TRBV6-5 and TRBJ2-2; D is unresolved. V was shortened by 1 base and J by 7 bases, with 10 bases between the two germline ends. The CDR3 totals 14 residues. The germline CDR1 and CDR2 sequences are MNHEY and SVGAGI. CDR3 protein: CASSYFLFRGELFF. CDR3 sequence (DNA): TGTGCCAGCAGTTACTTCCTGTTCCGCGGGGAGCTGTTTTTT.

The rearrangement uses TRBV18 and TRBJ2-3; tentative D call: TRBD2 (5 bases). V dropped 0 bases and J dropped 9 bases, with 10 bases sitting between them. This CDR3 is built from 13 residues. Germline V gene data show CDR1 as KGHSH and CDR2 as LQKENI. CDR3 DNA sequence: TGTGCCAGCTCACCACCGGTATTAGCGACGCAGTATTTT. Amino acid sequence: CASSPPVLATQYF.

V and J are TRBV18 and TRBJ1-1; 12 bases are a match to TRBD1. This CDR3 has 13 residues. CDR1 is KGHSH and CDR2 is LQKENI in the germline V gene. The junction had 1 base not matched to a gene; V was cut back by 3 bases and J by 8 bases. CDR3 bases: TGTGCCAGCTCACCCGGGACAGGGGGCGAAGCTTTCTTT. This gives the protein CASSPGTGGEAFF.

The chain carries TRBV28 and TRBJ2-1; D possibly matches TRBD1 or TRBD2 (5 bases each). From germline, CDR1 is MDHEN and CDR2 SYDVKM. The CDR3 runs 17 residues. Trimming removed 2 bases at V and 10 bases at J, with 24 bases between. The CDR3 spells CASSLNIGAGVSREQFF. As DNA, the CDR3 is TGTGCCAGCAGTTTAAATATCGGGGCAGGAGTTTCGCGAGAGCAGTTCTTC.

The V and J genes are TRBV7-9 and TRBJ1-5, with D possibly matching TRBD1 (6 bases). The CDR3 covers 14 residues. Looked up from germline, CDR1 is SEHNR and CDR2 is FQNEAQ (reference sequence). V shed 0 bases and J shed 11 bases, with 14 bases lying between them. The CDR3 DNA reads TGTGCCAGCAGCTTAGCAGGGGGAGTGGTAGCCCAGCATTTT. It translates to CASSLAGGVVAQHF.